This T cell receptor (beta chain) was profiled in a study of shared clonotypes between healthy human individuals. In the study overall: Donors had three CD4 naive, three CD4 memory, two CD8 naive and one CD8 memory plate apiece.

The table came from immunoSEQ multiplex PCR; TCRdb's copy has only in-frame clones and leaves some out. Counted here are some 2,000,000 clones, approximately 94% occurring once; the ten biggest clones make up 0.13%. Germline assignment: CDR1 SQVTM and CDR2 ANQGSEA. The CDR3 extends over 15 amino acids. With V trimmed by 5 bases and J by 3 bases, 11 bases remained unmatched. A word on this clone: Its antigen is still unknown.

Donors were healthy HIV-negative adults without recent acute infections or vaccinations. Broader study findings: Generation of non-shared clonotypes was less probable than generation of clonotypes shared by all four donors. Researchers found naive subsets generally carried larger estimated richness than memory subsets.

The sample taken for sequencing was naive CD4+ T cells sorted from blood. Subset given: CD45RA+ positively selected. The chain employs TRBV29-1 and TRBJ2-5, with 8 bases matching TRBD1. This TCR came from a man between 18 and 29 years old in good health. CDR3 in DNA: TGCAGCGTTTTGATGGGACAGGCTGTAAAAGAGACCCAGTACTTC. It codes for CSVLMGQAVKETQYF.